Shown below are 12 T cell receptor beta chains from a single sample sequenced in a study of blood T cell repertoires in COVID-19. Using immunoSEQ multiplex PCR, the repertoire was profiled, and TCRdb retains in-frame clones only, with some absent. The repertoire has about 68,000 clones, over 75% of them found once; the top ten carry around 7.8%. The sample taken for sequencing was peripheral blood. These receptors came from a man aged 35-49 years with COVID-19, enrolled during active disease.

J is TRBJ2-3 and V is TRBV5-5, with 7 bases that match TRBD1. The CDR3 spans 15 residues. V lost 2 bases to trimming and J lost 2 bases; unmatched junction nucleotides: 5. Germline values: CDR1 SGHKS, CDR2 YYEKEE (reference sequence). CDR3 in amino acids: CASSLTGVPTDTQYF. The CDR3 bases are TGTGCCAGCAGCTTAACAGGGGTCCCCACAGATACGCAGTATTTT. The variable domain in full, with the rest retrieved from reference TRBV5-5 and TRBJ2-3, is DAGVTQSPTHLIKTRGQQVTLRCSPISGHKSVSWYQQVLGQGPQFIFQYYEKEERGRGNFPDRFSARQFPNYSSELNVNALLLGDSALYLCASSLTGVPTDTQYFGPGTRLTVL.

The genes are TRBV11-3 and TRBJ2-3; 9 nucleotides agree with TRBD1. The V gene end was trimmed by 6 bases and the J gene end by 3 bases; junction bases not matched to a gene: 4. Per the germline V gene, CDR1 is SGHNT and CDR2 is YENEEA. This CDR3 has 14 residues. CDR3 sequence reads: CASSPGQGTDTQYF. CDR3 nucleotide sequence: TGTGCCAGCAGTCCGGGACAGGGAACAGATACGCAGTATTTT.

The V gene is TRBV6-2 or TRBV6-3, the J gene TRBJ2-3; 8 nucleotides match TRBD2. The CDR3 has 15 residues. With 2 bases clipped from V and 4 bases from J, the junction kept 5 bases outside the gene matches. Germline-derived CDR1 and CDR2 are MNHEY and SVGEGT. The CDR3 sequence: CASSYNAGGPDTQYF. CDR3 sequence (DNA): TGTGCCAGCAGTTACAACGCGGGGGGACCAGATACGCAGTATTTT.

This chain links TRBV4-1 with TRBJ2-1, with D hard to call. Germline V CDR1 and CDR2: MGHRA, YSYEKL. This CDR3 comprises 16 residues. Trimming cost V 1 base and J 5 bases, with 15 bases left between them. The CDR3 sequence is CASSQGQALSDNEQFF. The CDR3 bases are TGCGCCAGCAGCCAAGGTCAGGCTTTGTCGGACAATGAGCAGTTCTTC.

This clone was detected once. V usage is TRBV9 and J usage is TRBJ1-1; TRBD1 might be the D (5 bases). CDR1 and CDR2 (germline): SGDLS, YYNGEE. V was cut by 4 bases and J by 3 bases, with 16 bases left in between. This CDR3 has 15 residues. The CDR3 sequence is CASSPSGGMDTEAFF. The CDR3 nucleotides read TGTGCCAGCAGCCCTAGCGGGGGTATGGACACTGAAGCTTTCTTT.

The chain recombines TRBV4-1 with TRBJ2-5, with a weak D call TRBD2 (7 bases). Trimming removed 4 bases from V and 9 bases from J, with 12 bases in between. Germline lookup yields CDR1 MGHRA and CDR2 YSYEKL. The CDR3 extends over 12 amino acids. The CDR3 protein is CASSPGEGAQYF. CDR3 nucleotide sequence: TGCGCCAGCAGCCCAGGGGAGGGGGCCCAGTACTTC.

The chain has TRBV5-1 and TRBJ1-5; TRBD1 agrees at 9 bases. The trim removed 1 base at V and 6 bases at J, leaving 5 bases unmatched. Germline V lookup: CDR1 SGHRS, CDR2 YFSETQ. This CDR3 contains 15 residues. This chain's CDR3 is CASSLRTGGGQPQHF. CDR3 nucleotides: TGCGCCAGCAGCTTGCGTACAGGGGGCGGTCAGCCCCAGCATTTT.

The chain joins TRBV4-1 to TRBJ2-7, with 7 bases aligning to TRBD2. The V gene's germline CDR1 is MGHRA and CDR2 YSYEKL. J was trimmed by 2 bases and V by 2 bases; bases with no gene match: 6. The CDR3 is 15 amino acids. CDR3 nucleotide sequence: TGCGCCAGCAGCCAAACACTAGCGCTTACCTACGAGCAGTACTTC. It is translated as CASSQTLALTYEQYF.

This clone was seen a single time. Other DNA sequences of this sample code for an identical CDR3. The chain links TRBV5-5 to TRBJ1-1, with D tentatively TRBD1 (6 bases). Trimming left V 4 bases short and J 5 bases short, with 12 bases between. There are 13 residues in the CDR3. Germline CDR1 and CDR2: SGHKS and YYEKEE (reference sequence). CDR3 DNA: TGTGCCAGCAGCATACAGGGTCTGACTGAAGCTTTCTTT. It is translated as CASSIQGLTEAFF.

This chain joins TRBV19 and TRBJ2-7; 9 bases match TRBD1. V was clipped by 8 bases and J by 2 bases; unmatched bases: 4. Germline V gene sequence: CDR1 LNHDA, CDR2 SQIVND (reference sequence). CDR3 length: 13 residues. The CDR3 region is CASGTGTPYEQYF. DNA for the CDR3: TGTGCCAGTGGGACAGGGACTCCCTACGAGCAGTACTTC.

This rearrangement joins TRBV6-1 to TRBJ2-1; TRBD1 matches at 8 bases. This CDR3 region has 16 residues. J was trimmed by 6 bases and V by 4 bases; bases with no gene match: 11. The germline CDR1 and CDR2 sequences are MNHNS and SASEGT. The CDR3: CASSARTGPAGNEQFF. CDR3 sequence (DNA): TGTGCCAGCAGTGCGCGGACAGGGCCCGCCGGCAATGAGCAGTTCTTC.

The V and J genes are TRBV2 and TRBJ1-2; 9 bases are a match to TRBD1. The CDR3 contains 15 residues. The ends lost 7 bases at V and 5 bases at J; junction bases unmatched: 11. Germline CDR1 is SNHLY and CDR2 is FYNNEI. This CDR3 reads CASTREGQGYYGYTF. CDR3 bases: TGTGCCAGCACTAGAGAGGGACAGGGCTATTATGGCTACACCTTC.